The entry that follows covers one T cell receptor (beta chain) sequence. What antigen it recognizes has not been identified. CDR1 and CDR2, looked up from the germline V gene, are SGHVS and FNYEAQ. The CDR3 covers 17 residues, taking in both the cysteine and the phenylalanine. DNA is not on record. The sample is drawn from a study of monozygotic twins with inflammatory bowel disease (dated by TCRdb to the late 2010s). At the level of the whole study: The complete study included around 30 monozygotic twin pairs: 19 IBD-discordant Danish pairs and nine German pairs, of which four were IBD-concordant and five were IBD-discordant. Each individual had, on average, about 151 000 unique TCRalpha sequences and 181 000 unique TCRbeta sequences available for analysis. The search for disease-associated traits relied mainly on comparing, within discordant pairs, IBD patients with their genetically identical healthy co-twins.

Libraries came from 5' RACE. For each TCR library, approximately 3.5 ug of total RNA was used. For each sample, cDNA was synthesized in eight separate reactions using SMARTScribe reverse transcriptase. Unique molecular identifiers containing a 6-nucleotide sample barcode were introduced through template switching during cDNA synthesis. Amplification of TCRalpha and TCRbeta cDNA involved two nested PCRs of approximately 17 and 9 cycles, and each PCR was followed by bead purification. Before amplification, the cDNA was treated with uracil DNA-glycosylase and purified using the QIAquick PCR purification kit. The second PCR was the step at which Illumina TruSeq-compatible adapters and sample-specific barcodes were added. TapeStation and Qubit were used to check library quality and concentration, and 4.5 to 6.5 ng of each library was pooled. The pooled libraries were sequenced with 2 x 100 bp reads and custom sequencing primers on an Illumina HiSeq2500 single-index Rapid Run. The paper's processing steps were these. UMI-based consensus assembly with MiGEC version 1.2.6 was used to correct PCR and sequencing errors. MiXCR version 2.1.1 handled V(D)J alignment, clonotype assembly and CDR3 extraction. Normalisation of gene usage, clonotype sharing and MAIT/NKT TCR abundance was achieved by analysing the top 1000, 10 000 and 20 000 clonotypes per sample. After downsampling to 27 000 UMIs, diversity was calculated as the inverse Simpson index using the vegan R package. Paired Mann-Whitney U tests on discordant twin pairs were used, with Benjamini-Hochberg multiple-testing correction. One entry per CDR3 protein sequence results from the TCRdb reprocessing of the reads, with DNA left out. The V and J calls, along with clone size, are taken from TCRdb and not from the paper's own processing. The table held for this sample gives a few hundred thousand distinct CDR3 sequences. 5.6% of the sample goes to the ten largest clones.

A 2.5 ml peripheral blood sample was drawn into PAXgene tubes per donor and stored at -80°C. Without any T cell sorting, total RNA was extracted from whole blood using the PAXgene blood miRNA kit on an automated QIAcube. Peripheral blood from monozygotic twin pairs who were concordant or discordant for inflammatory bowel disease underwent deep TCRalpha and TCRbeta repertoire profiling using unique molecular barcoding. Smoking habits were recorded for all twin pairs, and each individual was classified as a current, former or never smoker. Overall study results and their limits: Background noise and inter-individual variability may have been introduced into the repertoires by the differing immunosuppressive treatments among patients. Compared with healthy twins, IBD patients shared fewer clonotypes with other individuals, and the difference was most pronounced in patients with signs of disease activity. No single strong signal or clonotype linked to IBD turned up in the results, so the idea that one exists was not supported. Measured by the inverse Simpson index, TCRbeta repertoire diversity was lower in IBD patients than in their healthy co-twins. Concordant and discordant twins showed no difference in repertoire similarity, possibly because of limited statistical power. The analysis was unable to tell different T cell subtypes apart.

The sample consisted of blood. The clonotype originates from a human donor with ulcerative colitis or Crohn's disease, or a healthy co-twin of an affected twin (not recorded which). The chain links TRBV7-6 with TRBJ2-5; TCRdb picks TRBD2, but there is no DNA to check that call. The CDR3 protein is CASSLKFSSGIQETQYF.